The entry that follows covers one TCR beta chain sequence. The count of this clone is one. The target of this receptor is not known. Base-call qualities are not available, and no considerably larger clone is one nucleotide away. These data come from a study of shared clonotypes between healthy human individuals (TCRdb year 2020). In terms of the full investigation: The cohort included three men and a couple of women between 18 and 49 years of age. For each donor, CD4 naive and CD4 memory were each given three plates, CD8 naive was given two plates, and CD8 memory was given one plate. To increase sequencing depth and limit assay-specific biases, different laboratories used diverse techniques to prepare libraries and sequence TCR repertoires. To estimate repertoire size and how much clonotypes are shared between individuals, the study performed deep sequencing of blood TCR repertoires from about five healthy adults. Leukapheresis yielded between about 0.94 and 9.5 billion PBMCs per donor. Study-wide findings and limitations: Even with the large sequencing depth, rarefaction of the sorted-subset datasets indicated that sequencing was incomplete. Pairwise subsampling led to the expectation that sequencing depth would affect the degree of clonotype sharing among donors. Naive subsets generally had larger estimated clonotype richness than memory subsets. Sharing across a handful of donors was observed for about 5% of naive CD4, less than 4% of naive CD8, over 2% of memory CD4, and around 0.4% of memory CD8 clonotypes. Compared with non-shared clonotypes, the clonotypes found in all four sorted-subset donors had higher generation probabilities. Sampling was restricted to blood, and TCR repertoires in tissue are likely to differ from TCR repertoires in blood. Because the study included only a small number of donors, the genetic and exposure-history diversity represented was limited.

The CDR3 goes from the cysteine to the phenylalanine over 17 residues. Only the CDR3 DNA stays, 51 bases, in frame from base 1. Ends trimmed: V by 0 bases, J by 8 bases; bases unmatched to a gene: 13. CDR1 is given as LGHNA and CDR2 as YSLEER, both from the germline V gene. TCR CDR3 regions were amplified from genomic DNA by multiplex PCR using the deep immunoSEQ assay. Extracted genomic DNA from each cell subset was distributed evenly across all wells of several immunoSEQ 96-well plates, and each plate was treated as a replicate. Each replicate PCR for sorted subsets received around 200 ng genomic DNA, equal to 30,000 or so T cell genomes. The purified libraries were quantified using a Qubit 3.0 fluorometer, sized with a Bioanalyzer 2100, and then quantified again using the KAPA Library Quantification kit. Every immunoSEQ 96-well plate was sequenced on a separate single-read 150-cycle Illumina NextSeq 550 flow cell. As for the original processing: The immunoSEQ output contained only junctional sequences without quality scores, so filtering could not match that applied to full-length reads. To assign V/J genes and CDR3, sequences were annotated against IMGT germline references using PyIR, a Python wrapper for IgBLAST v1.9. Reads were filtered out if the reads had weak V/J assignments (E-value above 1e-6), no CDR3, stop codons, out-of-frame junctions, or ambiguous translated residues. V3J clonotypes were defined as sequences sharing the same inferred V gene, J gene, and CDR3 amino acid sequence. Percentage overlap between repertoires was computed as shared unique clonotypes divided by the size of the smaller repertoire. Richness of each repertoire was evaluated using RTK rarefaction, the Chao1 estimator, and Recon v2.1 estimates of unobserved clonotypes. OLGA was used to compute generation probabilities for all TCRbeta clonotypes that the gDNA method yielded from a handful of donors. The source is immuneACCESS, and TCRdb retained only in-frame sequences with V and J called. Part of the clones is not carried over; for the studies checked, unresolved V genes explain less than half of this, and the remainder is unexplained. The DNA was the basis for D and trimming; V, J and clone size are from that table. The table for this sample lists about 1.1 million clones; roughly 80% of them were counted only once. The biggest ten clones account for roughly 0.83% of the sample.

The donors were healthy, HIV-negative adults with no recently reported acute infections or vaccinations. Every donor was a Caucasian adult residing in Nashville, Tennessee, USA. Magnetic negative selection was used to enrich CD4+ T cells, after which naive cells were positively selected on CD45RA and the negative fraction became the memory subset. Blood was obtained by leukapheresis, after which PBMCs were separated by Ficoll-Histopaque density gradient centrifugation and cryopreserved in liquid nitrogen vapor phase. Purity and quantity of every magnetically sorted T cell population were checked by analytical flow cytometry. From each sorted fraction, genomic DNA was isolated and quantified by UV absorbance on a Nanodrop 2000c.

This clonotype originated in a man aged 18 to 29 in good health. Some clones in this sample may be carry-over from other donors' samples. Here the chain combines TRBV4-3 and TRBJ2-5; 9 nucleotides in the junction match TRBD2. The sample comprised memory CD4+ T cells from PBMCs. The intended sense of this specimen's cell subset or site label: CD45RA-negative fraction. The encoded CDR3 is CASSQDQTSGGVDTQYF. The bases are TGCGCCAGCAGCCAAGATCAGACTAGCGGCGGTGTTGATACCCAGTACTTC.